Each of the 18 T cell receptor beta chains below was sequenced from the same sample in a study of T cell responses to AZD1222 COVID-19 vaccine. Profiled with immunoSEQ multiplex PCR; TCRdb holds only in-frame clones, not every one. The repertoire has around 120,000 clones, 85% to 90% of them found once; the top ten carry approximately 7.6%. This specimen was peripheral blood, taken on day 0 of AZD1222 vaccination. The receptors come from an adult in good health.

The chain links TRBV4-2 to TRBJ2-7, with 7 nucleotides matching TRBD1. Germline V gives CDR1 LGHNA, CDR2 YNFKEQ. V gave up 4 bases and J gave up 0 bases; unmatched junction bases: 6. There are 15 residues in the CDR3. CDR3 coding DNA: TGTGCCAGCAGCCCTGGACAGGCCCCCTCCTACGAGCAGTACTTC. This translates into CASSPGQAPSYEQYF.

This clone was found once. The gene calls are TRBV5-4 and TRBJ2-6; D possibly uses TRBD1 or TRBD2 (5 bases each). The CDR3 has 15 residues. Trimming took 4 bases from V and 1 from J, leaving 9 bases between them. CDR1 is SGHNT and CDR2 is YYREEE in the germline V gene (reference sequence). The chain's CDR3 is CASSTWGSGANVLTF. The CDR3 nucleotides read TGTGCCAGCAGCACGTGGGGGTCTGGGGCCAACGTCCTGACTTTC.

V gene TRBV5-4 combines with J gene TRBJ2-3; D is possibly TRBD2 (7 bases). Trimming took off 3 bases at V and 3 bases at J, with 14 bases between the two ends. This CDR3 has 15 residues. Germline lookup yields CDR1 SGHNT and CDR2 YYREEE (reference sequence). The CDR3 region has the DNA TGTGCCAGCAGCTGGGGGGGGGCGGTGACAGATACGCAGTATTTT. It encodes CASSWGGAVTDTQYF.

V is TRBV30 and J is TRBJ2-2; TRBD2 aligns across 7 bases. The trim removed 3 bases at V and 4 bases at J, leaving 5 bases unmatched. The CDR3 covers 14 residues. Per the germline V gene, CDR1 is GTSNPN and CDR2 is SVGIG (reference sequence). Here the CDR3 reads CAWRGGIRTGELFF. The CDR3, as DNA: TGTGCCTGGAGGGGGGGGATTCGCACCGGGGAGCTGTTTTTT.

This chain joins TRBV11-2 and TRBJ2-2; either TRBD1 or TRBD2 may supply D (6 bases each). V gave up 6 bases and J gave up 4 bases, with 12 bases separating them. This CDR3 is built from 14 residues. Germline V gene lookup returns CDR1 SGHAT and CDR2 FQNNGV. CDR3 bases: TGTGCCAGCAGACGGGGGCAGGGCACCGGGGAGCTGTTTTTT. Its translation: CASRRGQGTGELFF.

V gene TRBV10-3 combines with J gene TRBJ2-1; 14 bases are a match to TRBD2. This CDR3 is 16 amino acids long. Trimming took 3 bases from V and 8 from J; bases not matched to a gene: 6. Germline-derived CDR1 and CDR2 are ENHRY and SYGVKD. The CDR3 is CAISDRRLAGGHEQFF. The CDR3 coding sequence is TGTGCCATCAGTGACCGACGACTAGCGGGAGGGCATGAGCAGTTCTTC.

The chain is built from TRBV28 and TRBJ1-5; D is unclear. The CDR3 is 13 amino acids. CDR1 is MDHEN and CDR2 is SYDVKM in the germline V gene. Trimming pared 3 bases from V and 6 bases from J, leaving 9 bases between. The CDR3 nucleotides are TGTGCCAGCAGTTTTCGGGGTGGTCAGCCCCAGCATTTT. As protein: CASSFRGGQPQHF.

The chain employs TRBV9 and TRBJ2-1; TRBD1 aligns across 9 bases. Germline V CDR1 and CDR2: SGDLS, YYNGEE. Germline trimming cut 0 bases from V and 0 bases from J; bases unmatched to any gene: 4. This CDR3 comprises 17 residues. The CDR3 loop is CASSVAQGALSYNEQFF. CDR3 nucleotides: TGTGCCAGCAGCGTAGCACAGGGGGCCCTCTCCTACAATGAGCAGTTCTTC.

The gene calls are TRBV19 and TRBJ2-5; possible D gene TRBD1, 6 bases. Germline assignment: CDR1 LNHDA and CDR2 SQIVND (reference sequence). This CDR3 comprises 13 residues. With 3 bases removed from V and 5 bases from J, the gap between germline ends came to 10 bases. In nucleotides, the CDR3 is TGTGCCAGTAGTATTACAGGGACCGAGACCCAGTACTTC. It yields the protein CASSITGTETQYF.

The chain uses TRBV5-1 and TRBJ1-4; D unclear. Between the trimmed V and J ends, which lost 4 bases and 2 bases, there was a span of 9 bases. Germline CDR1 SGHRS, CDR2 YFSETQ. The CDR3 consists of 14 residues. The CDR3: CASSPDMTNEKLFF. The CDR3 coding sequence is TGCGCCAGCAGCCCCGACATGACTAATGAAAAACTGTTTTTT.

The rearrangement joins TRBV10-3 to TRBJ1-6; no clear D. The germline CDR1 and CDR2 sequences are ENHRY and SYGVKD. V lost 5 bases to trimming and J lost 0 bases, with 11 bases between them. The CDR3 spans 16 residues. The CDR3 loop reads CAISRGESSYNSPLHF. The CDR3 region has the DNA TGTGCCATCAGTCGAGGAGAGAGCTCCTATAATTCACCCCTCCACTTT.

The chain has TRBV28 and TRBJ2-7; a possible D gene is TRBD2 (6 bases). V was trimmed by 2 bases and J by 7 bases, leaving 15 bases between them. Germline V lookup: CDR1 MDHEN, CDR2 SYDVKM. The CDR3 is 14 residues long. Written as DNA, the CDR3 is TGTGCCAGCAGTTTAGGGGGGTCCCCGGAGGAGCAGTACTTC. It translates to CASSLGGSPEEQYF.

DNA of the CDR3: TGTGCCAGCAGCTTAATTGCGGGGCCCCAAGAGACCCAGTACTTC. Its translation is CASSLIAGPQETQYF. This rearrangement joins TRBV7-3 to TRBJ2-5; possible D gene TRBD2, 6 bases. Germline-derived CDR1 and CDR2 are SGHTA and FQGTGA. The length of the CDR3 is 15 residues. The germline V and J ends were trimmed by 1 base and 1 base, with 10 bases remaining between them.

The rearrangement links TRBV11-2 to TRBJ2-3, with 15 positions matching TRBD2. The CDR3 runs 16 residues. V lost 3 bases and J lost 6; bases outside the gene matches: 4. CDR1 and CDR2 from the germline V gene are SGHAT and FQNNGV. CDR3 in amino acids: CASSFGLAGGEDTQYF. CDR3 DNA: TGTGCCAGCAGCTTCGGACTAGCGGGGGGGGAGGATACGCAGTATTTT. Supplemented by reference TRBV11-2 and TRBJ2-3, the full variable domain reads EAGVAQSPRYKIIEKRQSVAFWCNPISGHATLYWYQQILGQGPKLLIQFQNNGVVDDSQLPKDRFSAERLKGVDSTLKIQPAKLEDSAVYLCASSFGLAGGEDTQYFGPGTRLTVL.

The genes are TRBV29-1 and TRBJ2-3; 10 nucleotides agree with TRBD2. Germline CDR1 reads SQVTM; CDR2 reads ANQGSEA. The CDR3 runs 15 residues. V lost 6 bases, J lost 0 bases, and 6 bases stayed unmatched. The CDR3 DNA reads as TGCAGCGTGGCTGCGACTAGCGGGAGCACAGATACGCAGTATTTT. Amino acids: CSVAATSGSTDTQYF.

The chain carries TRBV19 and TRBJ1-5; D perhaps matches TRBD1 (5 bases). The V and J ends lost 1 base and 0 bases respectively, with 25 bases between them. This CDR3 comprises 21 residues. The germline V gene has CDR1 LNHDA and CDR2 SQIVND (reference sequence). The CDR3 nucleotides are TGTGCCAGTAGTATAGGCCGGACATCTCGTGGACTTCTCCTTAGCAATCAGCCCCAGCATTTT. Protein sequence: CASSIGRTSRGLLLSNQPQHF. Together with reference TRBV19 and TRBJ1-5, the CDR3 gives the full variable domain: DGGITQSPKYLFRKEGQNVTLSCEQNLNHDAMYWYRQDPGQGLRLIYYSQIVNDFQKGDIAEGYSVSREKKESFPLTVTSAQKNPTAFYLCASSIGRTSRGLLLSNQPQHFGDGTRLSIL.

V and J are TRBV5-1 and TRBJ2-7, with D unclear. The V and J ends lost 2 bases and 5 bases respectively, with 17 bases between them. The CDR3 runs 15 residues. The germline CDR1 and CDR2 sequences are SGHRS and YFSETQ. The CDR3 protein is CASSLIHSLNHEQYF. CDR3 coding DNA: TGCGCCAGCAGCTTAATACACTCCTTGAACCACGAGCAGTACTTC.

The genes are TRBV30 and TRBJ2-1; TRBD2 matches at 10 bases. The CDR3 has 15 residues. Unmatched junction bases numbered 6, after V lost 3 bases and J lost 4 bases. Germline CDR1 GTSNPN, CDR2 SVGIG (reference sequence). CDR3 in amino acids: CAWSTGLAVYNEQFF. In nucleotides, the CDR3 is TGTGCCTGGAGCACTGGACTAGCGGTTTACAATGAGCAGTTCTTC.